This T cell receptor (beta chain) was sequenced for a study of cytomegalovirus exposure and HLA in healthy donors. Study results and caveats: First-cohort TCR clusters tended to co-occur in the 130 or so validation repertoires, a later analysis found. Rarity characterized most TCR sequences, yet some public TCRs appeared in many donors. The study put 150 or so TCR beta chains on its list as cytomegalovirus-associated.

Remarks on this clone: The antigen is unknown.

The study drew the donors from its 120-subject validation cohort, separate from the approximately 700-subject first cohort. Only in-frame clones appear in the TCRdb table, and some are missing; sequencing was by immunoSEQ multiplex PCR. The table has 90,000 to 100,000 clones, roughly nine tenths seen once; the top ten hold around 6.3%. V was trimmed by 0 bases and J by 5 bases, leaving 11 bases between them. Germline V lookup: CDR1 SGHAT, CDR2 FQNNGV. The CDR3 is 15 residues long. Specimen: PBMCs. V usage is TRBV11-2 and J usage is TRBJ2-1; no clear D gene. The sequence was collected from a man younger than 35 in good health and CMV-seropositive. CDR3 in amino acids: CASSLDRGTHNEQFF. CDR3 in DNA: TGTGCCAGCAGCTTAGATCGAGGCACCCACAATGAGCAGTTCTTC.